Detailed here is one TCR beta chain. The data were taken from a study of T cell changes during pregnancy in multiple sclerosis. Looked up from germline, CDR1 is MNHEY and CDR2 is SMNVEV (reference sequence). The CDR3 consists of 13 residues. Unmatched junction bases numbered 6, after V lost 6 bases and J lost 10 bases. Sequencing used immunoSEQ multiplex PCR; TCRdb keeps in-frame clones, though not all of them. The sample carries 30,000 to 45,000 clones, 92% recorded once. Sequencing was performed on CD8+ T cells from peripheral blood mononuclear cells, taken before pregnancy. The clonotype was recovered from a female donor with multiple sclerosis, enrolled in a pregnancy study. The chain links TRBV27 to TRBJ2-1; 10 nucleotides agree with TRBD2. In nucleotides, the CDR3 is TGTGCCAGCAGAACTAGCGGGATACGCGAGCAGTTCTTC. Translated: CASRTSGIREQFF.